This T cell receptor (beta chain) stems from a study of Ad26.COV2.S vaccination and SARS-CoV-2 variants. Assay used: immunoSEQ multiplex PCR; TCRdb lists only in-frame clones, some missing. The table records about 100,000 clones, around three quarters of them present only once. The CDR3 is made up of 16 amino acids. Trimming removed 5 bases from V and 0 bases from J, with 14 bases in between. Germline CDR1 SGHAT, CDR2 FQNNGV. The sample here was peripheral blood, taken after recovery from COVID-19. The chain has TRBV11-2 and TRBJ1-3; D perhaps matches TRBD1 (6 bases). This TCR came from a human donor who had recovered from COVID-19. CDR3 residues: CASSPLQGSSGNTIYF. In DNA form, the CDR3 reads TGTGCCAGCAGCCCCCTACAGGGAAGCTCTGGAAACACCATATATTTT.